The entry below describes one T cell receptor beta chain. What it binds is unknown. TCRdb's copy holds only in-frame clones and misses some; the assay was immunoSEQ multiplex PCR. The sample has roughly 42,000 clones; roughly 70% are singletons. Before sequencing, viral peptide pools were used by the ViraFEST assay to expand antigen-specific CD4+ T cells. Subsequent to a culture period of under 11 days, CD4+ T cells were isolated. Recipients of the vaccine had no prior SARS-CoV-2 infection and negative nucleocapsid antibodies. This sample was included in a study of vaccination effects on CD4 cells after COVID-19. This CDR3 spans 20 amino acids. The V end was cut by 0 bases, the J end by 4 bases, with 24 bases between. Germline CDR1 and CDR2: LGHNA and YNFKEQ.

The receptor was derived from a human donor who received a COVID-19 vaccine. This rearrangement joins TRBV4-2 to TRBJ2-2, with D perhaps TRBD2 (7 bases). The sequencing here drew on CD4+ T cells from PBMCs cultured with HCoV-OC43 spike peptides, taken before COVID-19 vaccination. The subset denotes: HCoV-OC43 spike overlapping peptide pool stimulation. CDR3 loop: CASSQDSKGRGAWVTGELFF. The CDR3 DNA is TGTGCCAGCAGCCAAGATTCAAAGGGACGGGGGGCATGGGTCACCGGGGAGCTGTTTTTT.